The TCR beta chain under discussion was sequenced for a study of vaccination and CD4 T cells after COVID-19. Treatment meaning: approximately 10-day PBMC culture with coronavirus spike peptide pools or control peptides (ViraFEST assay). Dates of positive PCR ran from March to December 2020, before US Alpha, Beta and Delta variants. Fresh IL-2 medium replaced half the culture medium on days 3 and 7. There are many counts of this clonotype. Its antigen is currently unknown. At the Johns Hopkins FTIC core, DNA taken from cultured CD4+ T cells was sequenced by way of the Oncomine TCR Beta short-read assay. Once CD4+ T cells had been cultured, genomic DNA was extracted from them. A single record per CDR3 protein comes from TCRdb applying MiXCR to the PCR reads. This table holds several thousand distinct CDR3 sequences, 21% found once. The sequenced sample was CD4+ T cells from blood, cultured in vitro, obtained after SARS-CoV-2 vaccination. This clonotype was sampled from a human donor who had recovered from COVID-19.

CDR3 in amino acids: CSARQSLAGTYEQYF. DNA of the CDR3: TGCAGTGCTAGGCAATCACTAGCGGGGACCTACGAGCAGTACTTC. The chain combines TRBV20-1 with TRBJ2-7, with TRBD2 matching 10 bases. The V and J ends lost 3 bases and 2 bases, in that order; junction bases with no gene match: 7. Germline V lookup: CDR1 DFQATT, CDR2 SNEGSKA (reference sequence). The CDR3 consists of 15 residues.